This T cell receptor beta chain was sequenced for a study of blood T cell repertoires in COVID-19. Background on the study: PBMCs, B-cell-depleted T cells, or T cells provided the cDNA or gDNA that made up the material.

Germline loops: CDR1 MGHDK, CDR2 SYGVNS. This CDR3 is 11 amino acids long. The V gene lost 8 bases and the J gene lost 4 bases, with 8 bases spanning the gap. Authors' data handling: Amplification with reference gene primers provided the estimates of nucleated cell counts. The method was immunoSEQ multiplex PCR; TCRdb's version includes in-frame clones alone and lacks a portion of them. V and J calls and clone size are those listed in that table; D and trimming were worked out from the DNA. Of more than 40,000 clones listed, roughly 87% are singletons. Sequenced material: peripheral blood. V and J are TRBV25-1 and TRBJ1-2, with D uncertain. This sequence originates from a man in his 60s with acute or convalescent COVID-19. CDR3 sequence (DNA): TGTGCCAGCGAGGGTAGCTATGGCTACACCTTC. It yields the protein CASEGSYGYTF.